The rows below give T cell receptor beta chains drawn from one sample of a study of T cell changes during pregnancy in multiple sclerosis. Libraries were prepared by immunoSEQ multiplex PCR; TCRdb keeps only in-frame clonotypes and omits some of them. Of about 38,000 clones listed, approximately 90% are singletons. This sample comprised CD8+ T cells from peripheral blood mononuclear cells, obtained in the third trimester of pregnancy. The receptors here all came from a female donor with multiple sclerosis, enrolled in a pregnancy study. CDR3s include the opening cysteine and the closing phenylalanine or tryptophan. Rows may omit the clone size; those that give it use once, few, many or a size class.

v_call: TRBV11-3; j_call: TRBJ2-2; clone_size: .; cdr3_aa: CASSSQRGGTGELFF
v_call: TRBV28; j_call: TRBJ1-5; clone_size: .; cdr3_aa: CASSPTGGGQPQHF
v_call: TRBV27; j_call: TRBJ2-3; clone_size: once; cdr3_aa: CASSDRGDTDTQYF
v_call: TRBV2; j_call: TRBJ2-5; clone_size: few; cdr3_aa: CASSGQGEETQYF
v_call: TRBV6-4; j_call: TRBJ2-1; clone_size: once; cdr3_aa: CASSGPGTSGGASNEQFF
v_call: TRBV7-2; j_call: TRBJ1-6; clone_size: once; cdr3_aa: CASSSGVPLHF
v_call: TRBV18; j_call: TRBJ2-7; clone_size: .; cdr3_aa: CASSPPHRAEQYF
v_call: TRBV19; j_call: TRBJ2-1; clone_size: .; cdr3_aa: CASIPAGGNYNEQFF
v_call: TRBV2; j_call: TRBJ1-2; clone_size: .; cdr3_aa: CASTGTGPGYTF
v_call: TRBV30; j_call: TRBJ2-1; clone_size: .; cdr3_aa: CAWSVLRLAGGKSYNEQFF
v_call: TRBV6-5; j_call: TRBJ1-1; clone_size: once; cdr3_aa: CASSFQGEITEAFF
v_call: TRBV6-1; j_call: TRBJ2-7; clone_size: .; cdr3_aa: CASSFTGKQYF
v_call: TRBV6-1; j_call: TRBJ1-6; clone_size: few; cdr3_aa: CASTDRGHSPLHF
v_call: TRBV30; j_call: TRBJ1-2; clone_size: .; cdr3_aa: CASTQDKAYGYTF
v_call: TRBV27; j_call: TRBJ1-5; clone_size: .; cdr3_aa: CASSPLGQGNQPQHF
v_call: TRBV10-2; j_call: TRBJ1-1; clone_size: once; cdr3_aa: CASSDPGLTGNTEAFF
v_call: TRBV4-1; j_call: TRBJ2-1; clone_size: .; cdr3_aa: CASSQEIGVRDEQFF
v_call: TRBV29-1; j_call: TRBJ1-1; clone_size: .; cdr3_aa: CSGGQGTTEAFF
v_call: TRBV6-5; j_call: TRBJ1-1; clone_size: .; cdr3_aa: CASSYEGSGEAFF
v_call: TRBV7-9; j_call: TRBJ2-3; clone_size: .; cdr3_aa: CASSLGQGPSTDTQYF
v_call: TRBV2; j_call: TRBJ1-2; clone_size: .; cdr3_aa: CASSDGVLTVGYTF
v_call: TRBV7-9; j_call: TRBJ1-4; clone_size: .; cdr3_aa: CASSHSGTGAKMKGKLFF
v_call: TRBV10-3; j_call: TRBJ1-5; clone_size: few; cdr3_aa: CAISESGGGGRGQPQHF